A single sample gave rise to the 3 T cell receptor beta chains below, sequenced in a study of blood T cell repertoires in COVID-19. Sequenced by immunoSEQ multiplex PCR; TCRdb stores in-frame clones only, minus some. The sample comprises about 49,000 clones, 80% to 85% of which are singletons, and 20% to 25% rests with the top ten. The sample taken for sequencing was peripheral blood. These receptors originate from an elderly woman with COVID-19, enrolled during active disease.

This chain connects TRBV5-1 to TRBJ2-3; D call uncertain. This CDR3 has 14 residues. The germline gives CDR1 SGHRS, CDR2 YFSETQ. V shed 0 bases and J shed 6 bases, with 11 bases lying between them. The CDR3 DNA is TGCGCCAGCAGCTTGGTCCCGGGTTCGGATACGCAGTATTTT. The encoded protein is CASSLVPGSDTQYF.

This chain connects TRBV19 to TRBJ2-1, with TRBD2 matching 13 bases. V dropped 4 bases and J dropped 3; count of bases not matched to a gene: 6. The length of the CDR3 is 17 residues. CDR1 LNHDA and CDR2 SQIVND come from the germline V gene (reference sequence). This chain's CDR3 is CASSKGTSGTIYNEQFF. The CDR3 region has the DNA TGTGCCAGTAGTAAAGGGACTAGCGGGACTATCTACAATGAGCAGTTCTTC.

The V call is TRBV14, the J call TRBJ2-7; 7 bases match TRBD2. The CDR3 totals 17 residues. The germline gives CDR1 SGHDN, CDR2 FVKESK. V was pared by 4 bases and J by 7 bases, with 19 bases of the junction left unmatched. The CDR3 DNA reads TGTGCCAGCAGCCGGGGTAGCGGGCCCACCCGAATGGGGGAGCAGTACTTC. As protein: CASSRGSGPTRMGEQYF. The full variable domain, its missing parts supplied by reference TRBV14 and TRBJ2-7, is EAGVTQFPSHSVIEKGQTVTLRCDPISGHDNLYWYRRVMGKEIKFLLHFVKESKQDESGMPNNRFLAERTGGTYSTLKVQPAELEDSGVYFCASSRGSGPTRMGEQYFGPGTRLTVT.